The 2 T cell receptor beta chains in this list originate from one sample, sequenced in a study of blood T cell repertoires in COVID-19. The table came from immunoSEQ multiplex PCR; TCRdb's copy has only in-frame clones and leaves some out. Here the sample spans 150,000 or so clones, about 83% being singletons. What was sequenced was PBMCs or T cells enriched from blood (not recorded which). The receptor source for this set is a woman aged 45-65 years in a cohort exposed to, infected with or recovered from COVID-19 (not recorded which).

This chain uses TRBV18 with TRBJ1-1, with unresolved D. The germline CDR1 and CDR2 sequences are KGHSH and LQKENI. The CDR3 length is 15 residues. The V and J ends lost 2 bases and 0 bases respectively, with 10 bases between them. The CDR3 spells CASSPGGLVNTEAFF. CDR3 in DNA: TGTGCCAGCTCACCAGGAGGGCTCGTGAACACTGAAGCTTTCTTT.

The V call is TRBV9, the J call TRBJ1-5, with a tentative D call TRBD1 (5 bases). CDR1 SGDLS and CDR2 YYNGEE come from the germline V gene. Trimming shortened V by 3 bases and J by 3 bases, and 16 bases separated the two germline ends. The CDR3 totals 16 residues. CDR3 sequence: CASSAGVAPYNQPQHF. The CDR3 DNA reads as TGTGCCAGCAGCGCGGGGGTAGCCCCCTACAATCAGCCCCAGCATTTT.